Each of the 12 T cell receptor beta chains below was sequenced from the same sample in a study of T-cell memory formation after mild COVID-19. Via MiXCR, TCRdb re-called the 5' RACE reads, giving one row per CDR3 protein. The repertoire has approximately 150,000 distinct CDR3 sequences, more than 14% of them found once; the top ten carry roughly 14%. Sample: PBMCs or a T cell subset sorted from them (not recorded which). These receptors originate from an adult woman who had mild COVID-19 (a few samples of this study predate the infection). Cell type and time point are not known.

This clonotype was recorded only once. The chain couples TRBV5-1 to TRBJ2-1; D is undetermined. Germline CDR1 and CDR2: SGHRS and YFSETQ. This CDR3 spans 11 amino acids. Trimming took 0 bases from V and 9 from J, leaving 4 bases between them. The CDR3 sequence: CASSLEAEQFF. As DNA, the CDR3 is TGCGCCAGCAGCTTGGAAGCTGAGCAGTTCTTC.

There are a few counts of this clonotype. The V call is TRBV19, the J call TRBJ2-5; a possible D gene is TRBD1 (6 bases). The CDR3 loop spans 15 amino acids. V gave up 6 bases and J gave up 5 bases, with 19 bases separating them. Germline values: CDR1 LNHDA, CDR2 SQIVND (reference sequence). The CDR3 DNA reads as TGTGCCAGTAGGGATTTGGGCAGGGGCAGCGAGACCCAGTACTTC. Protein product: CASRDLGRGSETQYF.

This clonotype was observed a few times. The chain joins TRBV12-3 or TRBV12-4 to TRBJ2-5; the match to TRBD1 covers 11 bases. The CDR3 runs to 15 residues. The V segment lost 4 bases and the J segment 3 bases; nucleotides outside the gene matches: 4. The DNA for the CDR3 is TGTGCCAGCAGTTCGGACAGGGGGCGGGAAGAGACCCAGTACTTC. Translated, it gives CASSSDRGREETQYF.

This clonotype has only a few counts. The genes are TRBV24-1 and TRBJ2-1, with TRBD2 identical over 10 bases. The CDR3 has 16 residues. V gave up 2 bases and J gave up 8 bases; unmatched junction bases: 8. Germline V gives CDR1 KGHDR, CDR2 SFDVKD. The CDR3 sequence is CATSDWASGSHDEQFF. CDR3 nucleotides: TGTGCCACCAGTGATTGGGCTAGCGGGAGTCATGATGAGCAGTTCTTC.

This clonotype was seen a handful of times. This chain joins TRBV20-1 and TRBJ2-1, with 11 bases that match TRBD2. V dropped 5 bases and J dropped 7; count of bases not matched to a gene: 7. The CDR3 extends over 14 amino acids. Germline V gene lookup returns CDR1 DFQATT and CDR2 SNEGSKA (reference sequence). The CDR3 reads CSALSGRAGNEQFF. The CDR3 DNA reads TGCAGTGCTCTTAGCGGGAGGGCCGGGAATGAGCAGTTCTTC.

This chain links TRBV4-1 with TRBJ2-5, with 8 bases lining up with TRBD2. The trim removed 4 bases at V and 5 bases at J, leaving 9 bases unmatched. Germline-derived CDR1 and CDR2 are MGHRA and YSYEKL. The CDR3 loop spans 15 amino acids. The CDR3 region is CASSRYSGVRETQYF. In nucleotides, the CDR3 is TGCGCCAGCAGCCGATATAGCGGGGTGAGGGAGACCCAGTACTTC.

V usage is TRBV14 and J usage is TRBJ2-5, with D perhaps matching TRBD1 or TRBD2 (6 bases each). CDR1 is SGHDN and CDR2 is FVKESK in the germline V gene. Trimming took 10 bases from V and 2 from J, leaving 11 bases between them. This CDR3 comprises 12 residues. The CDR3 region has the DNA TGTGCCACCGGAGGGGGGCAAGAGACCCAGTACTTC. This sequence encodes CATGGGQETQYF.

The chain recombines TRBV4-3 with TRBJ2-1, with 16 bases lining up with TRBD2. The J segment lost 8 bases and the V segment lost 4 bases, leaving 5 bases of the junction unmatched. From germline, CDR1 is LGHNA and CDR2 YSLEER. The CDR3 sequence is 16 residues long. The CDR3 is CASSLGLAGGPYEQFF. CDR3 DNA: TGCGCCAGCAGCCTGGGACTAGCGGGAGGGCCCTATGAGCAGTTCTTC.

This clonotype was seen more than once but under ten times. The chain uses TRBV6-5 and TRBJ2-5; D is uncertain. Trimming removed 1 base at V and 2 bases at J, with 8 bases between. The germline V gene has CDR1 MNHEY and CDR2 SVGAGI. This CDR3 has 14 residues. The CDR3 loop reads CASSYWAGQETQYF. As DNA, the CDR3 is TGTGCCAGCAGTTACTGGGCAGGACAAGAGACCCAGTACTTC.

This clonotype was detected ten times or more. The genes are TRBV6-5 and TRBJ1-6; the D is unclear. The CDR3 spans 14 residues. Trimming cost V 2 bases and J 7 bases, with 9 bases left between them. Per the germline V gene, CDR1 is MNHEY and CDR2 is SVGAGI. The CDR3 is CASSYGNSNSPLHF. In DNA form, the CDR3 reads TGTGCCAGCAGTTACGGCAACAGCAATTCACCCCTCCACTTT.

This clonotype was seen a few times. The V and J genes are TRBV3-1 and TRBJ2-5, with D uncertain. CDR3 size: 14 residues. Germline V gene data show CDR1 as LGHDT and CDR2 as YNNKEL (reference sequence). V lost 2 bases, J lost 2 bases, and 9 bases lay in between. CDR3 nucleotides: TGTGCCAGCAGCCAACGAGCGACACAAGAGACCCAGTACTTC. The encoded protein is CASSQRATQETQYF.

The table lists this clonotype with a few counts. V usage is TRBV12-3 or TRBV12-4 and J usage is TRBJ2-2; the D gene is possibly TRBD2 (6 bases). The germline V and J ends were trimmed by 3 bases and 0 bases, with 8 bases remaining between them. This CDR3 comprises 15 residues. CDR3 sequence (DNA): TGTGCCAGCAGTTTGGGACTCTCGAACACCGGGGAGCTGTTTTTT. Its translation is CASSLGLSNTGELFF.